These 32 T cell receptor beta chains originate from one sample sequenced in a study of cytomegalovirus exposure and HLA in healthy donors. PCR employed 60 Vbeta and 13 Jbeta primers. The protocol was immunoSEQ multiplex PCR, while the TCRdb copy is restricted to in-frame clones and leaves out a portion. Its clone listing holds 130,000 or so clones. The material sequenced was PBMCs. Every receptor here comes from an older woman in good health and CMV-seronegative.

The chain is built from TRBV6-1 and TRBJ1-5, with TRBD1 identical over 9 bases. V dropped 5 bases and J dropped 4; count of bases not matched to a gene: 6. The CDR3 is made up of 15 amino acids. Per the germline V gene, CDR1 is MNHNS and CDR2 is SASEGT. The CDR3 here is CASSKRGQGNQPQHF. The CDR3 bases are TGTGCCAGCAGTAAGCGCGGACAGGGGAATCAGCCCCAGCATTTT.

The V call is TRBV2, the J call TRBJ1-2, with D perhaps matching TRBD1 (5 bases). Trimming removed 6 bases at V and 8 bases at J, with 19 bases between. The CDR3 runs 14 residues. Germline V gives CDR1 SNHLY, CDR2 FYNNEI. In nucleotides, the CDR3 is TGTGCCAGCAGGGATGCCCCCGCCGGGGGAGGCTACACCTTC. It yields the protein CASRDAPAGGGYTF.

The chain recombines TRBV6-6 with TRBJ1-6; a weak D match, TRBD1 (5 bases). CDR1 is MNHNY, CDR2 SVGAGI, per germline (reference sequence). The length of the CDR3 is 15 residues. The germline V and J ends were trimmed by 5 bases and 9 bases, with 17 bases remaining between them. The CDR3 loop is CASSAGQVDISPLHF. DNA of the CDR3: TGTGCCAGCAGTGCTGGACAAGTGGACATTTCACCCCTCCACTTT.

This chain links TRBV28 with TRBJ1-5, with 7 bases identical to TRBD1. Germline loops: CDR1 MDHEN, CDR2 SYDVKM. The CDR3 is 16 amino acids. The trim removed 5 bases at V and 4 bases at J, leaving 11 bases unmatched. CDR3 in DNA: TGTGCCAGCAGTCAAGACAGGGCCGGCCTAAATCAGCCCCAGCATTTT. Its translation is CASSQDRAGLNQPQHF.

The gene calls are TRBV28 and TRBJ2-5; TRBD2 aligns across 8 bases. Unmatched junction bases numbered 15, after V lost 4 bases and J lost 2 bases. Germline V lookup: CDR1 MDHEN, CDR2 SYDVKM. CDR3 length equals 18 residues. The CDR3 loop reads CASSSAQGQLAGQETQYF. In DNA form, the CDR3 reads TGTGCCAGCAGTTCTGCCCAGGGTCAGCTAGCGGGTCAAGAGACCCAGTACTTC.

The genes are TRBV5-1 and TRBJ2-7, with TRBD2 matching over 10 bases. CDR3 length equals 16 residues. After removal of 3 bases from V and 4 bases from J, the junction contained 10 bases not matched to a gene. Germline V gene sequence: CDR1 SGHRS, CDR2 YFSETQ. The CDR3 bases are TGCGCCAGCAGCTCGGGGCTAGCGGGAGCAACTTACGAGCAGTACTTC. Amino acids: CASSSGLAGATYEQYF.

The genes are TRBV2 and TRBJ2-2, with 8 bases identical to TRBD1. The germline CDR1 and CDR2 sequences are SNHLY and FYNNEI. CDR3 size: 15 residues. The ends lost 8 bases at V and 4 bases at J; junction bases unmatched: 9. In nucleotides, the CDR3 is TGTGCCAGCGCCCGGACAGGGCGGAGCACCGGGGAGCTGTTTTTT. Translated, it gives CASARTGRSTGELFF.

The genes are TRBV28 and TRBJ2-1; D gene ambiguous. Per the germline V gene, CDR1 is MDHEN and CDR2 is SYDVKM. The V and J ends lost 6 bases and 5 bases respectively, with 14 bases between them. This CDR3 is built from 14 residues. The CDR3 sequence is CASRRSGANNEQFF. Here the CDR3 DNA reads TGTGCCAGCAGGAGGAGTGGCGCCAACAATGAGCAGTTCTTC.

The rearrangement uses TRBV10-2 and TRBJ1-5; unclear D gene. The CDR3 loop spans 16 amino acids. Trimming pared 2 bases from V and 0 bases from J, leaving 11 bases between. Germline CDR1 is WSHSY and CDR2 is SAAADI. CDR3 DNA sequence: TGCGCCAGCAGTGAGACCAGGTCCTATAGCAATCAGCCCCAGCATTTT. Its protein product is CASSETRSYSNQPQHF.

The chain employs TRBV30 and TRBJ2-7, with 12 bases aligning to TRBD2. This CDR3 contains 14 residues. J gave up 5 bases and V 3 bases, and 5 bases lay outside the gene matches. The germline V gene encodes CDR1 GTSNPN and CDR2 SVGIG (reference sequence). The CDR3: CAWRALAGGDEQYF. In DNA form, the CDR3 reads TGTGCCTGGAGGGCACTAGCGGGAGGTGACGAGCAGTACTTC.

V and J are TRBV11-1 and TRBJ2-1, with a tentative D call TRBD2 (5 bases). This CDR3 spans 14 amino acids. The germline V gene encodes CDR1 SGHAT and CDR2 FQDESV (reference sequence). Trimming stripped 5 bases from V and 7 bases from J, with 15 bases between. CDR3 bases: TGTGCCAGCAGCCTCGACCGGGGTCCTAATGAGCAGTTCTTC. Its translation is CASSLDRGPNEQFF.

V gene TRBV28 combines with J gene TRBJ2-2, with 9 bases lining up with TRBD1. This CDR3 spans 14 amino acids. The junction had 4 bases not matched to a gene; V was cut back by 5 bases and J by 6 bases. Germline V CDR1 and CDR2: MDHEN, SYDVKM. CDR3 DNA: TGTGCCAGCAGTCCCGGACAGGGGTCCGGGGAGCTGTTTTTT. Its protein product is CASSPGQGSGELFF.

This chain links TRBV5-8 with TRBJ1-5; TRBD1 might be the D (5 bases). The CDR3 sequence is 17 residues long. Trimming cost V 1 base and J 6 bases, with 20 bases left between them. The germline V gene encodes CDR1 SGHTS and CDR2 YDEGEE. CDR3 region: CASSLLGLGGIGQPQHF. In DNA, the CDR3 is TGTGCCAGCAGCTTGTTAGGGTTGGGGGGTATTGGTCAGCCCCAGCATTTT.

The chain has TRBV27 and TRBJ2-1, with 13 bases lining up with TRBD2. V trimming: 5 bases; J trimming: 6 bases; junction bases outside the gene matches: 4. This CDR3 comprises 15 residues. The V gene's germline CDR1 is MNHEY and CDR2 SMNVEV (reference sequence). The CDR3 region is CASSLRTSGSNEQFF. The CDR3 DNA sequence: TGTGCCAGCAGTCTCAGGACTAGCGGGAGCAATGAGCAGTTCTTC.

The chain uses TRBV6-5 and TRBJ2-5, with D tentatively TRBD1 (5 bases). The J call is in doubt because the DNA end fits TRBJ2-7 better. This CDR3 is 14 amino acids long. The germline CDR1 and CDR2 sequences are MNHEY and SVGAGI. CDR3 nucleotide sequence: TGTGCCAGCAGACGGAGCCAGGGTAGATACGAGCAGTACTTC. It specifies CASRRSQGRYEQYF.

With respect to this clone: The junction differs from germline at one of its ends, possibly a read error. The genes are TRBV5-1 and TRBJ1-1; D not certain. Germline V gene lookup returns CDR1 SGHRS and CDR2 YFSETQ. The CDR3 spans 15 residues. The chain's CDR3 is CASTLRLAGSTEAFF. CDR3 in DNA: TGCGCCAGCACCTTGAGACTGGCGGGGAGCACTGAAGCTTTCTTT.

V usage is TRBV11-2 and J usage is TRBJ2-1, with D unclear. Trimming stripped 5 bases from V and 1 base from J, with 12 bases between. Germline values: CDR1 SGHAT, CDR2 FQNNGV. The CDR3 extends over 15 amino acids. In DNA, the CDR3 is TGTGCCAGCAGCGCGGCCGTGTCGTCCTACAATGAGCAGTTCTTC. Translating it yields CASSAAVSSYNEQFF.

A word on this clone: The identical CDR3 is also encoded by other nucleotide sequences in the sample. V is TRBV6-1 and J is TRBJ2-5; TRBD1 is a possible D gene (6 bases). V dropped 7 bases and J dropped 5 bases, with 14 bases sitting between them. There are 13 residues in the CDR3. The V gene's germline CDR1 is MNHNS and CDR2 SASEGT. The CDR3 spells CASTHGGRETQYF. The CDR3 DNA is TGTGCCAGCACCCATGGGGGCCGGGAGACCCAGTACTTC.

The CDR3 is CSARAKYEQFF. The CDR3 nucleotides are TGCAGTGCTAGAGCCAAATATGAGCAGTTCTTC. V is TRBV20-1 and J is TRBJ2-1; no reliable D call. The CDR3 is 11 residues long. The ends were cut back, 1 base at V and 8 bases at J, with 6 bases in the middle. Germline values: CDR1 DFQATT, CDR2 SNEGSKA (reference sequence).

This CDR3 is CASSRGRASGSMNEQFF. The CDR3 DNA sequence: TGCGCCAGCAGCCGTGGGAGGGCTAGCGGGAGTATGAATGAGCAGTTCTTC. The genes are TRBV4-1 and TRBJ2-1, with TRBD2 identical over 10 bases. The CDR3 is 17 amino acids. After removal of 4 bases from V and 7 bases from J, the junction contained 13 bases not matched to a gene. Germline values: CDR1 MGHRA, CDR2 YSYEKL.

The V call is TRBV19, the J call TRBJ1-2; the D is unclear. V was trimmed by 2 bases and J by 6 bases, leaving 10 bases between them. CDR1 LNHDA and CDR2 SQIVND come from the germline V gene (reference sequence). The CDR3 covers 13 residues. As DNA, the CDR3 is TGTGCCAGTAGTATATCGGGGTTCAATGGCTACACCTTC. It specifies CASSISGFNGYTF.

J is TRBJ2-7 and V is TRBV28, with TRBD2 identical over 7 bases. Germline-derived CDR1 and CDR2 are MDHEN and SYDVKM. The CDR3 has 16 residues. After removal of 2 bases from V and 1 base from J, the junction contained 8 bases not matched to a gene. Here the CDR3 DNA reads TGTGCCAGCAGTTTAAGGGCTAGCGGTCGATCCTACGAGCAGTACTTC. This encodes CASSLRASGRSYEQYF.

The CDR3 loop is CASSRVGGETQYF. In nucleotides, the CDR3 is TGTGCCAGCTCGCGGGTAGGTGGAGAGACCCAGTACTTC. The chain links TRBV27 to TRBJ2-5; D might be TRBD2 (5 bases). Trimming shortened V by 8 bases and J by 4 bases, and 14 bases separated the two germline ends. CDR1 and CDR2 from the germline V gene are MNHEY and SMNVEV (reference sequence). The CDR3 runs 13 residues.

V usage is TRBV6-1 and J usage is TRBJ1-2, with D tentatively TRBD1 (6 bases). V lost 5 bases and J lost 4, with 11 bases in between. The CDR3 length is 13 residues. Looked up from germline, CDR1 is MNHNS and CDR2 is SASEGT. CDR3: CASSIDRTYGYTF. CDR3 DNA sequence: TGTGCCAGCAGTATCGACAGGACCTATGGCTACACCTTC.

This chain uses TRBV27 with TRBJ2-3; D ambiguous. The CDR3 is made up of 16 amino acids. V dropped 2 bases and J dropped 1 base, with 13 bases sitting between them. Germline CDR1 reads MNHEY; CDR2 reads SMNVEV (reference sequence). The CDR3 coding sequence is TGTGCCAGCAGTTTAGAGGCGGAGCTCCGCACAGATACGCAGTATTTT. Its protein is CASSLEAELRTDTQYF.

The chain couples TRBV11-2 to TRBJ1-4, with D perhaps matching TRBD1 (5 bases). V was shortened by 3 bases and J by 1 base, with 9 bases between the two germline ends. Germline V gene data show CDR1 as SGHAT and CDR2 as FQNNGV. The CDR3 is made up of 15 amino acids. The CDR3 DNA reads as TGTGCCAGCAGCTTCTCGGGGGAAACTAATGAAAAACTGTTTTTT. It codes for CASSFSGETNEKLFF.

The rearrangement uses TRBV6-5 and TRBJ2-3, with a possible D match to TRBD2 (5 bases). The CDR3 totals 14 residues. Germline V gene data show CDR1 as MNHEY and CDR2 as SVGAGI. Trimming removed 7 bases from V and 1 base from J, with 12 bases in between. CDR3 nucleotide sequence: TGTGCCAGCACCCCAGACGGGGGCACAGATACGCAGTATTTT. Protein sequence: CASTPDGGTDTQYF.

The chain carries TRBV2 and TRBJ2-7, with D perhaps TRBD1 (5 bases). CDR3 size: 15 residues. Looked up from germline, CDR1 is SNHLY and CDR2 is FYNNEI. V was clipped by 3 bases and J by 0 bases, with 12 bases between them. The CDR3 loop is CASSDDRAFSYEQYF. In DNA, the CDR3 is TGTGCCAGCAGTGATGACAGAGCCTTCTCCTACGAGCAGTACTTC. The full variable domain, in which reference TRBV2 and TRBJ2-7 provide the parts outside the CDR3, is EPEVTQTPSHQVTQMGQEVILRCVPISNHLYFYWYRQILGQKVEFLVSFYNNEISEKSEIFDDQFSVERPDGSNFTLKIRSTKLEDSAMYFCASSDDRAFSYEQYFGPGTRLTVT.

J is TRBJ1-2 and V is TRBV6-4; 8 positions agree with TRBD1. This CDR3 has 15 residues. Germline V CDR1 and CDR2: MRHNA, SNTAGT. V lost 6 bases to trimming and J lost 6 bases; unmatched junction nucleotides: 12. CDR3 coding DNA: TGTGCCAGCAGCGTTTTGCCGGGACAGGAGGATGGCTACACCTTC. Its translation is CASSVLPGQEDGYTF.

The genes are TRBV5-6 and TRBJ1-2; perhaps TRBD1 as D (5 bases). The CDR3 length is 13 residues. Germline CDR1 SGHDT, CDR2 YYEEEE. Trimming took off 4 bases at V and 4 bases at J, with 11 bases between the two ends. The CDR3 here is CASSRLGPYGYTF. CDR3 coding DNA: TGTGCCAGCAGCCGTCTGGGGCCCTATGGCTACACCTTC.

The chain couples TRBV5-1 to TRBJ2-5; D gene ambiguous. The CDR3 has 16 amino acids. Germline loops: CDR1 SGHRS, CDR2 YFSETQ. The V end lost 0 bases, the J end lost 3 bases, and 15 bases lay between the germline ends. The DNA for the CDR3 is TGCGCCAGCAGCTTGGTTGCTGCTCGTCGGGAAGAGACCCAGTACTTC. Amino acid sequence: CASSLVAARREETQYF.

V and J are TRBV6-1 and TRBJ2-3, with TRBD2 identical over 13 bases. Losses at the gene ends were 5 bases for V and 9 bases for J; bases not matched to a gene: 8. The CDR3 length is 15 residues. Germline V gene sequence: CDR1 MNHNS, CDR2 SASEGT. CDR3 protein: CASSLTSGGERTQYF. CDR3 sequence (DNA): TGTGCCAGCAGTTTAACTAGCGGGGGGGAGAGGACGCAGTATTTT.